Below are 15 T cell receptor beta chains sequenced from a single sample in a study of blood T cell repertoires in COVID-19. This table comes from immunoSEQ multiplex PCR, and its TCRdb copy is limited to in-frame clones, with some not included. The sample lists around 500,000 clones, roughly nine tenths seen once, with around 7.9% in the top ten. What was sequenced was PBMCs or T cells enriched from blood (not recorded which). The receptor source for this set is a woman aged 60-75 years who had recovered from COVID-19.

The CDR3 sequence is CASSERGGGALQETQYF. The CDR3, as DNA: TGTGCCAGCAGTGAAAGGGGTGGCGGGGCCCTCCAAGAGACCCAGTACTTC. The V and J genes are TRBV25-1 and TRBJ2-5; TRBD2 might be the D (6 bases). The CDR3 is 17 amino acids. CDR1 is MGHDK, CDR2 SYGVNS, per germline. Trimming shortened V by 2 bases and J by 1 base, and 17 bases separated the two germline ends. Based on the CDR3 plus reference TRBV25-1 and TRBJ2-5, the full variable domain is EADIYQTPRYLVIGTGKKITLECSQTMGHDKMYWYQQDPGMELHLIHYSYGVNSTEKGDLSSESTVSRIRTEHFPLTLESARPSHTSQYLCASSERGGGALQETQYFGPGTRLLVL.

The chain carries TRBV7-9 and TRBJ1-6; TRBD1 matches at 9 bases. The V segment lost 3 bases and the J segment 6 bases; nucleotides outside the gene matches: 6. Germline assignment: CDR1 SEHNR and CDR2 FQNEAQ (reference sequence). The CDR3 runs to 16 residues. The CDR3: CASSFAGTGFNSPLHF. The CDR3 DNA follows: TGTGCCAGCAGCTTCGCCGGGACAGGGTTTAATTCACCCCTCCACTTT.

The chain uses TRBV4-1 and TRBJ2-3; the match to TRBD2 covers 13 bases. Germline CDR1 MGHRA, CDR2 YSYEKL. The CDR3 is made up of 17 amino acids. Unmatched junction bases numbered 4, after V lost 4 bases and J lost 0 bases. The CDR3 DNA is TGCGCCAGCAGCCCGACTAGCGGGGGGTCTAGCACAGATACGCAGTATTTT. It codes for CASSPTSGGSSTDTQYF.

The rearrangement uses TRBV12-3 or TRBV12-4 and TRBJ1-1; D unclear. V was shortened by 1 base and J by 4 bases, with 7 bases between the two germline ends. The CDR3 covers 13 residues. DNA of the CDR3: TGTGCCAGCAGTTTAGGGCTGATCACTGAAGCTTTCTTT. Encoded protein: CASSLGLITEAFF.

CDR3 in DNA: TGTGCCAGCAGCGTAGGCAACCGGGACAGGACGCACTCTGGGGCCAACGTCCTGACTTTC. Translated: CASSVGNRDRTHSGANVLTF. V usage is TRBV9 and J usage is TRBJ2-6, with TRBD1 identical over 8 bases. Germline CDR1 reads SGDLS; CDR2 reads YYNGEE. The CDR3 is made up of 20 amino acids. V shed 0 bases and J 0 bases; nucleotides not matched to a gene: 11. Looking up the rest from reference TRBV9 and TRBJ2-6 gives the full variable domain: DSGVTQTPKHLITATGQRVTLRCSPRSGDLSVYWYQQSLDQGLQFLIQYYNGEERAKGNILERFSAQQFPDLHSELNLSSLELGDSALYFCASSVGNRDRTHSGANVLTFGAGSRLTVL.

The genes are TRBV6-5 and TRBJ1-2; no firm D call. This CDR3 comprises 15 residues. CDR1 and CDR2 from the germline V gene are MNHEY and SVGAGI. Trimming removed 6 bases at V and 3 bases at J, with 17 bases between. CDR3 region: CASRWREDFDYGYTF. CDR3 DNA sequence: TGTGCCAGCAGGTGGCGGGAAGACTTTGACTATGGCTACACCTTC.

This clone occurred a few times. The genes are TRBV27 and TRBJ1-3, with 8 nucleotides matching TRBD1. With 9 bases clipped from V and 7 bases from J, the junction kept 11 bases outside the gene matches. This CDR3 has 14 amino acids. The germline V gene has CDR1 MNHEY and CDR2 SMNVEV (reference sequence). CDR3 in amino acids: CARRDRGSCNTIYF. CDR3 bases: TGTGCCAGGAGAGACAGGGGAAGCTGTAACACCATATATTTT.

This chain joins TRBV5-6 and TRBJ1-2; 7 nucleotides match TRBD1. V lost 8 bases, J lost 8 bases, and 9 bases stayed unmatched. The CDR3 is 12 amino acids. Germline lookup yields CDR1 SGHDT and CDR2 YYEEEE. The CDR3 DNA reads TGTGCCAGTAATAGGGACAGAGGAGGCTACACCTTC. This translates into CASNRDRGGYTF. Variable domain in full (rest from reference TRBV5-6 and TRBJ1-2): DAGVTQSPTHLIKTRGQQVTLRCSPKSGHDTVSWYQQALGQGPQFIFQYYEEEERQRGNFPDRFSGHQFPNYSSELNVNALLLGDSALYLCASNRDRGGYTFGSGTRLTVV.

The V gene is TRBV2, the J gene TRBJ1-5; 8 bases are shared with TRBD1. CDR1 is SNHLY and CDR2 is FYNNEI in the germline V gene. Losses at the gene ends were 7 bases for V and 2 bases for J; bases not matched to a gene: 4. The CDR3 has 14 amino acids. CDR3 amino acids: CASNEGQGNQPQHF. CDR3 sequence (DNA): TGTGCCAGCAATGAGGGACAGGGCAATCAGCCCCAGCATTTT.

The chain combines TRBV19 with TRBJ1-2, with 11 positions matching TRBD1. V trimming: 3 bases; J trimming: 5 bases; junction bases outside the gene matches: 5. The CDR3 contains 15 residues. Germline CDR1 is LNHDA and CDR2 is SQIVND (reference sequence). The CDR3 sequence is CASSIGTGGGYGYTF. The CDR3 DNA reads as TGTGCCAGTAGTATTGGGACAGGGGGAGGTTATGGCTACACCTTC.

The rearrangement links TRBV30 to TRBJ1-6; D is perhaps TRBD1 (6 bases). In germline, CDR1 is GTSNPN, CDR2 SVGIG (reference sequence). The CDR3 loop spans 17 amino acids. V lost 2 bases, J lost 0 bases, and 14 bases lay in between. Here the CDR3 DNA reads TGTGCCTGGAGTCGGCAGGGGCCTAGCTCCTATAATTCACCCCTCCACTTT. It encodes CAWSRQGPSSYNSPLHF.

CDR3: CASSLSGTRPNEQFF. CDR3 nucleotides: TGTGCCAGCAGCCTGTCCGGGACTAGACCAAATGAGCAGTTCTTC. V usage is TRBV7-9 and J usage is TRBJ2-1; 8 bases match TRBD2. Germline lookup yields CDR1 SEHNR and CDR2 FQNEAQ (reference sequence). The trim removed 5 bases at V and 7 bases at J, leaving 10 bases unmatched. The CDR3 totals 15 residues. The full variable domain, completed using reference TRBV7-9 and TRBJ2-1, is DTGVSQNPRHKITKRGQNVTFRCDPISEHNRLYWYRQTLGQGPEFLTYFQNEAQLEKSRLLSDRFSAERPKGSFSTLEIQRTEQGDSAMYLCASSLSGTRPNEQFFGPGTRLTVL.

The chain is built from TRBV14 and TRBJ1-6, with a tentative D call TRBD1 (6 bases). Trimming shortened V by 3 bases and J by 0 bases, and 15 bases separated the two germline ends. The CDR3 has 18 residues. Germline loops: CDR1 SGHDN, CDR2 FVKESK. The CDR3 is CASSQWTAQSSYNSPLHF. In nucleotides, the CDR3 is TGTGCCAGCAGCCAGTGGACAGCCCAGAGCTCCTATAATTCACCCCTCCACTTT. Full variable domain (outside the CDR3, taken from reference TRBV14 and TRBJ1-6): EAGVTQFPSHSVIEKGQTVTLRCDPISGHDNLYWYRRVMGKEIKFLLHFVKESKQDESGMPNNRFLAERTGGTYSTLKVQPAELEDSGVYFCASSQWTAQSSYNSPLHFGNGTRLTVT.

V gene TRBV7-8 combines with J gene TRBJ1-5; possibly TRBD1 for D (6 bases). Germline V gives CDR1 SGHVS, CDR2 FQNEAQ. V dropped 4 bases and J dropped 3 bases, with 7 bases sitting between them. This CDR3 is built from 13 residues. This CDR3 is CASSWDTNQPQHF. For the CDR3, the DNA is TGTGCCAGCAGCTGGGACACCAATCAGCCCCAGCATTTT.

DNA of the CDR3: TGCGCCAGCAGTGTAGAGCGGGGGGGCACAGATACGCAGTATTTT. This encodes CASSVERGGTDTQYF. The chain combines TRBV10-2 with TRBJ2-3, with 9 bases matching TRBD2. In germline, CDR1 is WSHSY, CDR2 SAAADI. This CDR3 is 15 amino acids long. Germline trimming cut 4 bases from V and 1 base from J; bases unmatched to any gene: 3.